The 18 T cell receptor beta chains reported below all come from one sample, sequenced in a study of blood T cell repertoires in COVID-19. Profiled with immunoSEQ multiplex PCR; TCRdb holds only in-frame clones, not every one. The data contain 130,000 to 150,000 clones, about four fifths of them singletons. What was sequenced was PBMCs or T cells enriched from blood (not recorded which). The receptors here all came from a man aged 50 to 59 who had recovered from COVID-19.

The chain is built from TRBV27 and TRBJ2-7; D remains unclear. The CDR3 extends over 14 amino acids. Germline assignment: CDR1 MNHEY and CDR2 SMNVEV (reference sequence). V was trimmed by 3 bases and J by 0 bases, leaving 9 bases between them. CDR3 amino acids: CASSFKRSSYEQYF. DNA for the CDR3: TGTGCCAGCAGTTTTAAGAGGAGCTCCTACGAGCAGTACTTC.

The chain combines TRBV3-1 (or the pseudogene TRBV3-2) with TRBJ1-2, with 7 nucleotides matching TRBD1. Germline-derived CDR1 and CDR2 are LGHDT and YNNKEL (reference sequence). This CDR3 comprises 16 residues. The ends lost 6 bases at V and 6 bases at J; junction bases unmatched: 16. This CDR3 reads CASSQARQGYKDGYTF. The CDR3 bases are TGTGCCAGCAGTCAGGCTAGACAGGGTTACAAGGATGGCTACACCTTC.

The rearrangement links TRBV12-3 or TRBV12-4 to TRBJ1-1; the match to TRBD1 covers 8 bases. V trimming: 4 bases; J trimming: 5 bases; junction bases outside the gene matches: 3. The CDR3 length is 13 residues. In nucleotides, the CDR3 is TGTGCCAGCAGTTCGGACAGGGCTACTGAAGCTTTCTTT. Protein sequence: CASSSDRATEAFF.

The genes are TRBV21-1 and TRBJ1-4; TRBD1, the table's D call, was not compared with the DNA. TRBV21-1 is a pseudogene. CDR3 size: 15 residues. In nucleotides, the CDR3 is TGTGCCAGCAGCAAAGGGTTGGGCGATTGGGAAAAACTGTTTTTT. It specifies CASSKGLGDWEKLFF.

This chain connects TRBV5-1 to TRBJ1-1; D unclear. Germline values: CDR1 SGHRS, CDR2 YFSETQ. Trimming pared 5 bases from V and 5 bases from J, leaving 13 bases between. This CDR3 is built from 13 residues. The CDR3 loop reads CASRLGGNTEAFF. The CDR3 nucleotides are TGCGCCAGCAGACTGGGAGGGAATACTGAAGCTTTCTTT.

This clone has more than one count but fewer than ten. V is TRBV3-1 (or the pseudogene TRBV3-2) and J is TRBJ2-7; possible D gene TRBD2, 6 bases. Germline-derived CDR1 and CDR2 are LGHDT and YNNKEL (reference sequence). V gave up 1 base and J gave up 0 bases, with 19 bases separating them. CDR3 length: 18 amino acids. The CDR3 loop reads CASSQAGQRAGSSYEQYF. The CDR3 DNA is TGTGCCAGCAGCCAAGCCGGGCAGAGGGCGGGGAGCTCCTACGAGCAGTACTTC.

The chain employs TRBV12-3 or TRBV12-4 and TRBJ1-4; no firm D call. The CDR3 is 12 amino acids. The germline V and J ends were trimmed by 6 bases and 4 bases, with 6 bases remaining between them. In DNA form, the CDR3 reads TGTGCCAGCAGCGGGTATAATGAAAAACTGTTTTTT. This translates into CASSGYNEKLFF.

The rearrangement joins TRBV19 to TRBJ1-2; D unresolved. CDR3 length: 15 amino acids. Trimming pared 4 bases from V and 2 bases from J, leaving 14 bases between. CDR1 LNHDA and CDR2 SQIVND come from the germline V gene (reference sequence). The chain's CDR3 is CASSRAVRSNYGYTF. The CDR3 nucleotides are TGTGCCAGTAGTAGGGCAGTGCGAAGCAACTATGGCTACACCTTC.

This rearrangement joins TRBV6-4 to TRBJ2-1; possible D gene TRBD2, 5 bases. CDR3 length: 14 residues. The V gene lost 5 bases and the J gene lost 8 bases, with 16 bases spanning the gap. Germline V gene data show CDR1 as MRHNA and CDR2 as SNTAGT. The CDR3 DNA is TGTGCCAGCAGTATCGACTACCTCCACCATGAGCAGTTCTTC. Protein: CASSIDYLHHEQFF.

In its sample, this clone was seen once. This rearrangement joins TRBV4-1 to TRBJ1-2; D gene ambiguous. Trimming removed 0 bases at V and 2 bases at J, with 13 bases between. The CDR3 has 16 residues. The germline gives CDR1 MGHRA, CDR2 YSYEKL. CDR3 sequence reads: CASSQDHYRENYGYTF. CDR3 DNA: TGCGCCAGCAGCCAAGATCATTACCGAGAAAACTATGGCTACACCTTC.

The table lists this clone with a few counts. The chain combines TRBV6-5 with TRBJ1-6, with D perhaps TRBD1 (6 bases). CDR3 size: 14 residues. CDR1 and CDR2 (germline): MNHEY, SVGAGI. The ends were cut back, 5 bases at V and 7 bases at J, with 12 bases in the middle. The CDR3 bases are TGTGCCAGCAGTCAACAGGGTTGGAATTCACCCCTCCACTTT. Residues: CASSQQGWNSPLHF.

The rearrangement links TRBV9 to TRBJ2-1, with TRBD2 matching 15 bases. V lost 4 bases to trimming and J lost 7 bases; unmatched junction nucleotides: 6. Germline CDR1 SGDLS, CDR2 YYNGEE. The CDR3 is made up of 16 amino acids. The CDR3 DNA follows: TGTGCCAGCAGCTCCCGTGGACTAGCGGGGGGGAATGAGCAGTTCTTC. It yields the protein CASSSRGLAGGNEQFF.

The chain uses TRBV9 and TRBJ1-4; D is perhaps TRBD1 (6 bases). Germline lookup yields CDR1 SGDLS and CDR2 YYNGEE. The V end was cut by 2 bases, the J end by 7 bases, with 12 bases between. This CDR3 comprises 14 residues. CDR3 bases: TGTGCCAGCAGCGTGTCAGGGGCGGGTGAAAAACTGTTTTTT. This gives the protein CASSVSGAGEKLFF.

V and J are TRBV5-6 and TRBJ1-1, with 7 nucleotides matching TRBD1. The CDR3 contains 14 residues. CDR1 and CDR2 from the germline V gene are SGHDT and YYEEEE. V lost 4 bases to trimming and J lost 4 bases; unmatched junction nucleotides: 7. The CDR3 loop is CASSVQGDSTEAFF. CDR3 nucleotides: TGTGCCAGCAGCGTTCAGGGGGACAGCACTGAAGCTTTCTTT.

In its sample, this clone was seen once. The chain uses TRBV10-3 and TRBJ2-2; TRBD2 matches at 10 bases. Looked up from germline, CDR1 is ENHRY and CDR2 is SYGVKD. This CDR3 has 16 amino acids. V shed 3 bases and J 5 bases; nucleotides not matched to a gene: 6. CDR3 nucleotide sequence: TGTGCCATCAGTGATGTTAGAGCGGGGGGGACCGGGGAGCTGTTTTTT. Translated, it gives CAISDVRAGGTGELFF.

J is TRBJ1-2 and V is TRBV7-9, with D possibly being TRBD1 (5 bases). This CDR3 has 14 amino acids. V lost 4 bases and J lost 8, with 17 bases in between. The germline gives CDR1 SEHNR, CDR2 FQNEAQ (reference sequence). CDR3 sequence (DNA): TGTGCCAGCAGCTCTGACAGTGAGAGAAGAGGCTACACCTTC. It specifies CASSSDSERRGYTF. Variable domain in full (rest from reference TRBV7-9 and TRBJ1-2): DTGVSQNPRHKITKRGQNVTFRCDPISEHNRLYWYRQTLGQGPEFLTYFQNEAQLEKSRLLSDRFSAERPKGSFSTLEIQRTEQGDSAMYLCASSSDSERRGYTFGSGTRLTVV.

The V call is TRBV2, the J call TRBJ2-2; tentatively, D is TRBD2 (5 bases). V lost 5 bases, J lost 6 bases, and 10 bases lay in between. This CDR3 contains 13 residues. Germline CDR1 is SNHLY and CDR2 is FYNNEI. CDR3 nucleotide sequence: TGTGCCAGCAGTTATAGCGCATCCGGGGAGCTGTTTTTT. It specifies CASSYSASGELFF.

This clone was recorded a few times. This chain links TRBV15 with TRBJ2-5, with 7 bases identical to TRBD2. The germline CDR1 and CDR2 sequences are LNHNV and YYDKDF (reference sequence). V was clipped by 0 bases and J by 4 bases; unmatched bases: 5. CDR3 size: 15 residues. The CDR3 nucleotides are TGTGCCACCAGCAGAGATACCAGCGGGGCAGAGACCCAGTACTTC. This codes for CATSRDTSGAETQYF.